A selection of T cell receptor beta chains follows, all from one sample in a study of radiotherapy plus CTLA-4 blockade in lung cancer. The method was immunoSEQ multiplex PCR; TCRdb's version includes in-frame clones alone and lacks a portion of them. The sample yields 50,000 or so clones, roughly 76% seen once. Here the sequenced sample was peripheral blood, taken from a patient treated with radiotherapy plus ipilimumab. The origin of the receptors is a human donor with non-small cell lung cancer who had stable disease on radiotherapy plus ipilimumab. Both conserved end residues are part of each CDR3. The order of the fields is clone size, D gene, V gene, CDR3 protein. A D gene is named only where the DNA matches it firmly. Some rows have no size entry. The others give once, few or many, or a class for an expanded clone.

NA TRBD1 TRBV7-9 CASSARDRESEKLFF
NA TRBD2 TRBV5-1 CASSLARVSGAPDNEQFF
NA NA TRBV27 CASSLRDGEAFF
NA TRBD2 TRBV18 CASSTTSGGISSYNEQFF
NA NA TRBV19 CASTIGSMNTEAFF
NA NA TRBV6-5 CASSYSTADQPQHF
NA NA TRBV6-5 CASIPDRPITEAFF
NA TRBD1 TRBV6-1 CASSDGGGTDYGYTF
NA NA TRBV25-1 CASSEPEPYNEQFF
once TRBD1 TRBV5-1 CASSWGQGLTEAFF
NA TRBD2 TRBV27 CASSSERGGRDEQFF
NA NA TRBV5-6 CASTSTLAHEAFF
NA NA TRBV5-5 CASSFEWAEEKLFF
NA TRBD1 TRBV5-1 CASSSSRGRGEKLFF
NA TRBD2 TRBV6-1 CASSQLAGDYEQYF
few TRBD2 TRBV25-1 CASSESRAGAGSTDTQYF
NA TRBD2 TRBV9 CASSGRLAGGYNEQFF
NA TRBD1 TRBV7-2 CASSLAAGQGNTIYF
NA NA TRBV19 CASSTRGGLEGYTF
NA NA TRBV5-6 CASSIQGVRTEAFF
NA NA TRBV7-9 CASSEGNYGYTF
NA NA TRBV13 CASSLGRNTQYF
NA NA TRBV5-6 CASSRQDSGNTIYF
NA NA TRBV11-2 CASSSPSDPSSNEQFF
NA NA TRBV2 CASSEVRAGETQYF
NA NA TRBV6-1 CASSPINSYQPQHF
many NA TRBV19 CASSIDRRSLSNQPQHF
NA NA TRBV6-5 CASSVVAVAHEQYF
NA TRBD1 TRBV6-5 CASSTTGTNQPQHF
NA NA TRBV14 CASSLGLMTEAFF
NA TRBD1 TRBV11-2 CASSLGQGRGEQYF
NA TRBD1 TRBV19 CASSPTPPGGLYEQYF
NA NA TRBV11-3 CASSLGNRTRGEQYF
NA TRBD2 TRBV5-4 CASSLGRGGLYQETQYF
NA NA TRBV7-7 CASSAGLSETQYF
once NA TRBV28 CASLPGVGRQPQHF
few NA TRBV7-9 CASSGVGVNQPQHF
NA NA TRBV2 CASSGTWGTGREKLFF
once TRBD1 TRBV5-6 CASSYRGATEAFF
NA NA TRBV28 CASSWEMNWSPLHF
once NA TRBV7-6 CASSLDRTGNTIYF
NA NA TRBV7-2 CASSRRGGPLTGELFF
once NA TRBV18 CASSPQEGNTEAFF
once NA TRBV19 CASTTGTFKEPQHF
many NA TRBV5-6 CASIGRGGGSGYTF
NA NA TRBV10-2 CASSEVSTYSNEKLFF
NA NA TRBV2 CASQSETVGRTEAFF
NA NA TRBV29-1 CSDYGTNYGYTF
NA TRBD2 TRBV27 CASSFSSAGGRQDTQYF
NA NA TRBV19 CASSQSRAYTGELFF
NA NA TRBV9 CASSVAWTGGYTF
NA NA TRBV6-5 CASSSSGAAQPQHF
NA NA TRBV6-1 CASSFRDEAFF